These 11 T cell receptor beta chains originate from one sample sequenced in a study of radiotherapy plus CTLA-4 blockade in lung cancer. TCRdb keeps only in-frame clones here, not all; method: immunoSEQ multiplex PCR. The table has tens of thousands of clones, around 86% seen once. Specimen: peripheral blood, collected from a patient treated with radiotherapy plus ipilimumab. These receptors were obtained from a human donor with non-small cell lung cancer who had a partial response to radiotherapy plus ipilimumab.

Here the CDR3 DNA reads TGTGCCAGCAGCCAAGATATTGTGGGACTCCTTCCTGGCTACACCTTC. It translates to CASSQDIVGLLPGYTF. The chain employs TRBV4-2 and TRBJ1-2, with a weak D call TRBD1 (5 bases). The germline CDR1 and CDR2 sequences are LGHNA and YNFKEQ. V was clipped by 0 bases and J by 7 bases, with 18 bases between them. The CDR3 extends over 16 amino acids.

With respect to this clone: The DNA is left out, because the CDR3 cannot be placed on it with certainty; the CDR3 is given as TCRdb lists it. CDR3 protein: CASSQDSTLGNTIYF. The rearrangement links TRBV4-3 to TRBJ1-3. Germline assignment: CDR1 LGHNA and CDR2 YSLEER. Ends included, the CDR3 has 15 residues.

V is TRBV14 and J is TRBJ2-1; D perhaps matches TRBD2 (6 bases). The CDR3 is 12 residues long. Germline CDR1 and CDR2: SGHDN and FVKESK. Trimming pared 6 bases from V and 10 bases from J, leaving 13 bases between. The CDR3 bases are TGTGCCAGCAGGATAGCGGACCAAGAGCAGTTCTTC. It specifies CASRIADQEQFF.

The DNA for the CDR3 is TGCAGCGTTGGGCTAGCGGGAGGGATGTATACGCAGTATTTT. Amino acid sequence: CSVGLAGGMYTQYF. V and J are TRBV29-1 and TRBJ2-3; 12 bases are shared with TRBD2. CDR3 size: 14 residues. Germline values: CDR1 SQVTM, CDR2 ANQGSEA. The V gene end was trimmed by 4 bases and the J gene end by 7 bases; junction bases not matched to a gene: 6.

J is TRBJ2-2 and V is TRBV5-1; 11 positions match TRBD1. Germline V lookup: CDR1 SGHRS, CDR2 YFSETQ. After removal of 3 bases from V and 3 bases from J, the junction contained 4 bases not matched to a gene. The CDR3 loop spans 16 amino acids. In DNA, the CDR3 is TGCGCCAGCAGCTGGAGGACAGGGGGCGACACCGGGGAGCTGTTTTTT. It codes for CASSWRTGGDTGELFF. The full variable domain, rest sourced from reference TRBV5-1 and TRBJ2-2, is KAGVTQTPRYLIKTRGQQVTLSCSPISGHRSVSWYQQTPGQGLQFLFEYFSETQRNKGNFPGRFSGRQFSNSRSEMNVSTLELGDSALYLCASSWRTGGDTGELFFGEGSRLTVL.

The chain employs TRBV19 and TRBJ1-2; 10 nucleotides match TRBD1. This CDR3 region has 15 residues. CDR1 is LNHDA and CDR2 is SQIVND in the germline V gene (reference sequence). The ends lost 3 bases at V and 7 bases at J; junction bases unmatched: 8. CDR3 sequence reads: CASSIPPGQGSGYTF. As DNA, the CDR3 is TGTGCCAGTAGTATCCCCCCGGGACAGGGGAGTGGCTACACCTTC.

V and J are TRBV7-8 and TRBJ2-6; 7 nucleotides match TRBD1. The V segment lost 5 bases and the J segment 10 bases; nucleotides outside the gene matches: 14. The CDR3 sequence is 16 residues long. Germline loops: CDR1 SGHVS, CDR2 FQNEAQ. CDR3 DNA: TGTGCCAGCAGCGACGGGACAGTCGGGGTAGGAAACGTCCTGACTTTC. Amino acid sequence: CASSDGTVGVGNVLTF.

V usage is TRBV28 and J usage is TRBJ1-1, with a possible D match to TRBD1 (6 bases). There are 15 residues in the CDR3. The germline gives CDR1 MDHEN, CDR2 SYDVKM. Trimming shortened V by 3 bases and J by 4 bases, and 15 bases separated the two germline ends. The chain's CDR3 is CASSFPHRVATEAFF. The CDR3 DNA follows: TGTGCCAGCAGTTTCCCACACAGGGTGGCCACTGAAGCTTTCTTT. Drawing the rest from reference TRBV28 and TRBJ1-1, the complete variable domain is DVKVTQSSRYLVKRTGEKVFLECVQDMDHENMFWYRQDPGLGLRLIYFSYDVKMKEKGDIPEGYSVSREKKERFSLILESASTNQTSMYLCASSFPHRVATEAFFGQGTRLTVV.

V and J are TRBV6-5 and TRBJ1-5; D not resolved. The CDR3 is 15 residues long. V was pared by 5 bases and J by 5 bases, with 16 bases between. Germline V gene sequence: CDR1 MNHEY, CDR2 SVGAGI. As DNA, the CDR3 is TGTGCCAGCAGTCCGGGTCCACAAGCCCATCAGCCCCAGCATTTT. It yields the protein CASSPGPQAHQPQHF.

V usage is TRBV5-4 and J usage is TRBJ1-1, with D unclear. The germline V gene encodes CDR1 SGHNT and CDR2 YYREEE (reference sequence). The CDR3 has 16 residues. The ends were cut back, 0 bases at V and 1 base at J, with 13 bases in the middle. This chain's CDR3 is CASSLGYETGNTEAFF. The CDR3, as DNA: TGTGCCAGCAGCTTGGGGTACGAGACGGGGAACACTGAAGCTTTCTTT. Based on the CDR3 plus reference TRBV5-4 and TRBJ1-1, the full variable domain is ETGVTQSPTHLIKTRGQQVTLRCSSQSGHNTVSWYQQALGQGPQFIFQYYREEENGRGNFPPRFSGLQFPNYSSELNVNALELDDSALYLCASSLGYETGNTEAFFGQGTRLTVV.

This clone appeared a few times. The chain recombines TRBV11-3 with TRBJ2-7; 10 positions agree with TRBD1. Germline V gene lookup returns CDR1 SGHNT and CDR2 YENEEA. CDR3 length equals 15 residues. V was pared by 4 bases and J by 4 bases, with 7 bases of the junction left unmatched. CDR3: CASSSPPGQGYEQYF. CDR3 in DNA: TGTGCCAGCAGCTCGCCTCCGGGACAGGGGTACGAGCAGTACTTC.